This TCR beta chain was captured by sequencing in a study of cytomegalovirus exposure and HLA in healthy donors. PCR involved 60 Vbeta and 13 Jbeta primers. Only in-frame clones appear in the TCRdb table, and some are missing; sequencing was by immunoSEQ multiplex PCR. The sample has around 180,000 clones; around 84% are singletons. Material for sequencing was PBMCs. This receptor was obtained from a girl aged 2 to 10 in good health and CMV-seropositive.

CDR3 sequence: CASSGSGGAWETQYF. CDR3 DNA sequence: TGTGCCAGCAGTGGTAGCGGGGGGGCTTGGGAGACCCAGTACTTC. The V gene is TRBV2, the J gene TRBJ2-5; 11 nucleotides align to TRBD2. The V gene's germline CDR1 is SNHLY and CDR2 FYNNEI. V trimming: 4 bases; J trimming: 5 bases; junction bases outside the gene matches: 6. CDR3 size: 15 residues.